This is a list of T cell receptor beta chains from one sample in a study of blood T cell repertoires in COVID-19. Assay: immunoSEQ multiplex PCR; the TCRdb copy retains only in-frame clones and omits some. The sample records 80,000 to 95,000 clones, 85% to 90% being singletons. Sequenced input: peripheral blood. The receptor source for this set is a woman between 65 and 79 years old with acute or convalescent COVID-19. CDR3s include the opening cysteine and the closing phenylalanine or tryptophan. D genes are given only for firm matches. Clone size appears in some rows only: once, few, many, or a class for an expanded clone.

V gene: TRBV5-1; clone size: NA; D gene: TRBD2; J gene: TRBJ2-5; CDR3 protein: CASSFGLAGGLGSETQYF; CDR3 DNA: TGCGCCAGCAGCTTTGGTCTAGCGGGGGGGCTAGGCTCAGAGACCCAGTACTTC
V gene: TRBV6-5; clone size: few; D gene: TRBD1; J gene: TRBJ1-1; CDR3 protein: CASSPRQGNTEAFF; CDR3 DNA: TGTGCCAGCAGTCCTAGACAGGGGAACACTGAAGCTTTCTTT
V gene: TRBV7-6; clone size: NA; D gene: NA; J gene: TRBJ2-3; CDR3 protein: CASSSTPVRADTQYF; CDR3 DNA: TGTGCCAGCAGCTCGACCCCAGTGAGGGCAGATACGCAGTATTTT
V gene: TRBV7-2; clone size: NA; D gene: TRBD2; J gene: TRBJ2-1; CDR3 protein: CASSTSSGRDNEQFF; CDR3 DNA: TGTGCCAGCAGCACCTCTAGCGGGAGGGACAATGAGCAGTTCTTC
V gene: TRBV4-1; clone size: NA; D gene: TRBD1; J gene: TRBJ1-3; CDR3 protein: CASSPYGTESGNTIYF; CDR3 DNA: TGCGCCAGCAGTCCTTATGGGACAGAATCTGGAAACACCATATATTTT
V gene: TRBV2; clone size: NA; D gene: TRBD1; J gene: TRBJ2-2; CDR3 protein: CASSGGTGPTGELFF; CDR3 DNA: TGTGCCAGCAGTGGAGGGACAGGGCCCACCGGGGAGCTGTTTTTT
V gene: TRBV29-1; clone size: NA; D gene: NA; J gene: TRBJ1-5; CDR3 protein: CSVDTPGSNQPQHF; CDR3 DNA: TGCAGCGTTGATACCCCAGGGAGCAATCAGCCCCAGCATTTT
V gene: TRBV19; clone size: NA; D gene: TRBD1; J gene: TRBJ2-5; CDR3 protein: CASSLGTGRETQYF; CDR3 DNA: TGTGCCAGTAGTCTTGGGACAGGGAGGGAGACCCAGTACTTC
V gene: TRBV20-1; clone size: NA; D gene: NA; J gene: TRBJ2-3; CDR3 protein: CSAGGGTRTDTQYF; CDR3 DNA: TGCAGTGCTGGTGGCGGGACGAGGACAGATACGCAGTATTTT
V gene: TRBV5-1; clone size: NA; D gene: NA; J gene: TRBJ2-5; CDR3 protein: CASSLAEETQYF; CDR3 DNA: TGCGCCAGCAGCTTGGCCGAAGAGACCCAGTACTTC
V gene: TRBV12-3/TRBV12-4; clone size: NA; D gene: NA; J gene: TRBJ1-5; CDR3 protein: CASTLLGAGPQHF; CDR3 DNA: TGTGCCAGCACCCTTTTGGGGGCTGGTCCCCAGCATTTT
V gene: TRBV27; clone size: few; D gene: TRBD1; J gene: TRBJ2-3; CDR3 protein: CASSSRDRGTDTQYF; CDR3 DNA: TGTGCCAGCAGTTCCCGGGACAGGGGAACAGATACGCAGTATTTT
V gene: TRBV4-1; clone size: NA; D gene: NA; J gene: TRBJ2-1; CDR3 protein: CASSRLMNSYNEQFF; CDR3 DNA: TGCGCCAGCAGCCGGCTGATGAACTCCTACAATGAGCAGTTCTTC
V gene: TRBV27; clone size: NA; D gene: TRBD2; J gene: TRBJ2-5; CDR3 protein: CASSFRLAKGGVETQYF; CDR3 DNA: TGTGCCAGCAGTTTTAGACTAGCGAAGGGGGGGGTGGAGACCCAGTACTTC